A selection of T cell receptor beta chains follows, all from one sample in a study of cytomegalovirus exposure and HLA in healthy donors. Assay: immunoSEQ multiplex PCR; the TCRdb copy retains only in-frame clones and omits some. The table records under 150,000 clones, roughly 80% of them present only once. Input material: PBMCs. Source of these receptors: a woman aged 40-49 years in good health and CMV-seronegative. The CDR3 runs from the conserved cysteine through the conserved F or W. D genes are given only for firm matches. For some rows the clone size is stated as once, few or many, or as a class when expanded; others skip it.

clone_size j_call d_call v_call cdr3_nt cdr3_aa
few TRBJ1-4 . TRBV19 TGTGCCAGTAGTATAGGGACAGTGGGTGAAAAACTGTTTTTT CASSIGTVGEKLFF
few TRBJ1-2 . TRBV27 TGTGCCAGCAGCATCGAGGGAGGCGACTATGGCTACCCCTTC CASSIEGGDYGYPF
once TRBJ2-7 . TRBV28 TGTGCCAGCAATCAGGGAGGCGGCTACGAGCAGTACTTC CASNQGGGYEQYF
. TRBJ2-5 TRBD1 TRBV5-4 TGTGCCAGCAGCCCGACAGGGGGCGGGGAGACCCAGTACTTC CASSPTGGGETQYF
. TRBJ1-4 TRBD1 TRBV5-4 TGTGCCAGCAGCTTTGGCCCGGGACAGAGAAATGAAAAACTGTTTTTT CASSFGPGQRNEKLFF
. TRBJ1-5 TRBD1 TRBV4-2 TGTGCCAGCAGCCAAGAGGCAGGGGGCGGCCAGCCCCAGCATTTT CASSQEAGGGQPQHF
. TRBJ1-1 . TRBV6-6 TGTGCCAGCAGCCTTACTGGCCAGGGAGGAACTGAAGCTTTCTTT CASSLTGQGGTEAFF
. TRBJ2-1 . TRBV28 TGTGCCAGCAGTTTATATGCGGCGGGTCAGTCGGAGCAGTTCTTC CASSLYAAGQSEQFF
few TRBJ2-1 TRBD2 TRBV19 TGTGCCAGGGATTGGTTGGCTAGCGGTGTTGAAGAGCAGTTCTTC CARDWLASGVEEQFF
. TRBJ2-7 . TRBV7-9 TGTGCCAGCAAGGGGTCAGGGGACTACGAGCAGTACTTC CASKGSGDYEQYF
. TRBJ1-2 . TRBV27 TGTGCCAGCAGTTTATCCGAGGGACTCTATGGCTACACCTTC CASSLSEGLYGYTF
. TRBJ2-7 TRBD1 TRBV5-1 TGCGCCAGCAGCGGGGGGGACAGGGGATTCTACGAGCAGTACTTC CASSGGDRGFYEQYF
once TRBJ2-1 TRBD1 TRBV7-7 TGTGCTAGCAGCCTCCGGACAGGCGATCACAATGAGCAGTTCTTC CASSLRTGDHNEQFF
. TRBJ1-2 . TRBV6-5 TGTGCCAGCAGTTCGCCCCTATATGGCTACACCTTC CASSSPLYGYTF
few TRBJ1-2 TRBD1 TRBV19 TGTGCCAGTACCCCAGGACAGGGAAGAAGCTATGGCTACACCTTC CASTPGQGRSYGYTF
once TRBJ2-1 TRBD2 TRBV7-7 TGTGCTAGCAGCTTAGGGGGACTAGCGTTTTACAATGAGCAGTTCTTC CASSLGGLAFYNEQFF
. TRBJ1-6 . TRBV5-4 TGTGCCAGCAGGACAGGAGGAAATTCACCCCTCCACTTT CASRTGGNSPLHF
. TRBJ2-1 TRBD2 TRBV28 TGTGCCAGCAGTTTATGGGTAGCGGGAGGGAATGAGCAGTTCTTC CASSLWVAGGNEQFF
few TRBJ2-6 . TRBV6-1 TGTGCCAGCATCGGAGACTCTGGGGCCAACGTCCTGACTTTC CASIGDSGANVLTF
. TRBJ1-6 TRBD1 TRBV19 TGTGCCAGTAGTCCCGACAGGGGGGAATCACCCCTCCACTTT CASSPDRGESPLHF
. TRBJ2-7 . TRBV7-6 TGTGCCAGCAGCCCCGTCGGCGGCAACTTCTACGAGCAGTACTTC CASSPVGGNFYEQYF
. TRBJ2-7 . TRBV2 TGTGCCAGCATTAGACTTACTTACGAGCAGTACTTC CASIRLTYEQYF
. TRBJ1-5 TRBD1 TRBV11-2 TGTGCCAGCAGCCTCCGACAGGGACGGGATCAGCCCCAGCATTTT CASSLRQGRDQPQHF
. TRBJ2-1 . TRBV9 TGTGCCAGCAGCGTAGATCGGCAGCGGAATGAGCAGTTCTTC CASSVDRQRNEQFF
. TRBJ1-1 . TRBV7-3 TGTGCCAGCAGCCCCCCCGGGGGTACAGCTTTCTTT CASSPPGGTAFF
. TRBJ2-1 TRBD2 TRBV7-2 TGTGCCAGCAGGTATCGTGGACTAGTACCAAATGAGCAGTTCTTC CASRYRGLVPNEQFF
. TRBJ2-2 . TRBV6-1 TGTGCCAGCAGTGTAGGGGGGGGGAACACCGGGGAGCTGTTTTTT CASSVGGGNTGELFF
. TRBJ2-5 . TRBV7-6 TGTGCCAGCAGCTTAGGCAGGGTACAAGAGACCCAGTACTTC CASSLGRVQETQYF
. TRBJ2-2 TRBD1 TRBV7-6 TGTGCCAGCAGCCCAAACGGGCACAAGACAGGGGGTGGGGAGCTGTTTTTT CASSPNGHKTGGGELFF
once TRBJ2-1 TRBD2 TRBV4-2 TGTGCCAGCAGCCAAGAGGGGGGGTCTCTCAATGAGCAGTTCTTC CASSQEGGSLNEQFF
. TRBJ1-1 . TRBV27 TGTGCCAGCAGTTCATGGGGGACGGGGGGGATTTCTGAAGCTTTCTTT CASSSWGTGGISEAFF
. TRBJ2-3 TRBD2 TRBV6-4 TGTGCCAGCAGTGACTCAGCGGGAGCAGATACGCAGTATTTT CASSDSAGADTQYF
few TRBJ1-2 TRBD1 TRBV19 TGTGCCATTATGACTGGGACAGGGGATGGCTACACCTTC CAIMTGTGDGYTF
. TRBJ2-1 TRBD2 TRBV11-3 TGTGCCAGCAGCCCGGCCCACCTAGCGGGACTGAATGAGCAGTTCTTC CASSPAHLAGLNEQFF
. TRBJ2-7 . TRBV2 TGTGCCAGCAGGTCGGTACTTTCCTACGAGCAGTACTTC CASRSVLSYEQYF
. TRBJ1-4 TRBD1 TRBV15 TGTGCCACCAGCAGGGCAGGGGGCCCTAATGAAAAACTGTTTTTT CATSRAGGPNEKLFF
. TRBJ1-2 . TRBV19 TGTGCCAGTAGTATTACTCAGGGCCAGGGCTATGGCTACACCTTC CASSITQGQGYGYTF
. TRBJ2-7 TRBD2 TRBV7-2 TGTGCCAGCAGCCCGGGACTAGCGGTCTCCTACGAGCAGTACTTC CASSPGLAVSYEQYF
. TRBJ1-2 TRBD1 TRBV7-9 TGTGCCAGCAGCTCCAGGACAGGGATTGTGGCGACGTATGGCTACACCTTC CASSSRTGIVATYGYTF
. TRBJ2-7 TRBD2 TRBV2 TGTGCCAGTAGGACTAGCGGAACGAGGGAGCAGTACTTC CASRTSGTREQYF
. TRBJ1-3 TRBD1 TRBV19 TGTGCCAGTACAGGGGGCTCTGGAAACACCATATATTTT CASTGGSGNTIYF
. TRBJ1-3 . TRBV11-2 TGTGCCAGCAGCTTAGGTGGCGGCCGAAACACCATATATTTT CASSLGGGRNTIYF
. TRBJ1-5 . TRBV19 TGTGCCAGTAGTATAGTCGGGTTACCGAGCAATCAGCCCCAGCATTTT CASSIVGLPSNQPQHF
once TRBJ2-2 . TRBV9 TGTGCCAGCAGCGACGGGAACACCGGGGAGCTGTTTTTT CASSDGNTGELFF
. TRBJ2-7 TRBD2 TRBV28 TGTGCCAGCGGACTAGCGTATTACGAGCAGTACTTC CASGLAYYEQYF
. TRBJ2-3 TRBD2 TRBV25-1 TGTGCCAGCAGTTTCCTAGCGGGAGCAGATACGCAGTATTTT CASSFLAGADTQYF